Below, 27 T cell receptor beta chains from the same sample are listed, as sequenced in a study of blood T cell repertoires in COVID-19. The table came from immunoSEQ multiplex PCR; TCRdb's copy has only in-frame clones and leaves some out. The sample shows about 94,000 clones, about 90% of them seen only once. The sequenced sample consisted of peripheral blood. These receptors originate from a human donor with acute or convalescent COVID-19. The donor label of this sample is uncertain.

The chain employs TRBV9 and TRBJ2-7, with D unclear. Germline CDR1 reads SGDLS; CDR2 reads YYNGEE. This CDR3 is built from 14 residues. Trimming took off 0 bases at V and 0 bases at J, with 7 bases between the two ends. CDR3 in amino acids: CASSVVASSYEQYF. The CDR3 nucleotides are TGTGCCAGCAGCGTAGTGGCCAGCTCCTACGAGCAGTACTTC. Using reference TRBV9 and TRBJ2-7 for the parts outside the CDR3, the full variable domain is DSGVTQTPKHLITATGQRVTLRCSPRSGDLSVYWYQQSLDQGLQFLIQYYNGEERAKGNILERFSAQQFPDLHSELNLSSLELGDSALYFCASSVVASSYEQYFGPGTRLTVT.

The chain has TRBV28 and TRBJ1-1; 7 nucleotides agree with TRBD1. This CDR3 region has 15 residues. The germline gives CDR1 MDHEN, CDR2 SYDVKM. The V gene end was trimmed by 7 bases and the J gene end by 4 bases; junction bases not matched to a gene: 12. Written as DNA, the CDR3 is TGTGCCAGCACCTGGGGACAGCGAGAGATCACTGAAGCTTTCTTT. Translated, it gives CASTWGQREITEAFF.

This rearrangement joins TRBV7-2 to TRBJ2-5; TRBD2 aligns across 10 bases. The J segment lost 4 bases and the V segment lost 5 bases, leaving 10 bases of the junction unmatched. CDR1 and CDR2 from the germline V gene are SGHTA and FQGNSA. This CDR3 comprises 16 residues. The CDR3 DNA reads TGTGCCAGCAGCACCGTAGCGGGGGGAGGTGGAGAGACCCAGTACTTC. Protein: CASSTVAGGGGETQYF.

The J gene is TRBJ2-7, the V gene TRBV2, with 7 nucleotides matching TRBD1. V shed 5 bases, J shed 1 base, and the junction held 8 bases outside the gene matches. Germline V gene sequence: CDR1 SNHLY, CDR2 FYNNEI. This CDR3 comprises 15 residues. The CDR3 coding sequence is TGTGCCAGCAGTACTAGACAGGGTATGTCCTACGAGCAGTACTTC. It is translated as CASSTRQGMSYEQYF. The whole variable domain, remainder taken from reference TRBV2 and TRBJ2-7, is EPEVTQTPSHQVTQMGQEVILRCVPISNHLYFYWYRQILGQKVEFLVSFYNNEISEKSEIFDDQFSVERPDGSNFTLKIRSTKLEDSAMYFCASSTRQGMSYEQYFGPGTRLTVT.

CDR3 residues: CASSQEEDSSTDTQYF. The DNA for the CDR3 is TGTGCCAGCAGCCAAGAAGAGGACTCCTCCACAGATACGCAGTATTTT. The rearrangement links TRBV4-2 to TRBJ2-3; tentatively, D is TRBD2 (5 bases). The CDR3 contains 16 residues. The ends were cut back, 0 bases at V and 2 bases at J, with 12 bases in the middle. Per the germline V gene, CDR1 is LGHNA and CDR2 is YNFKEQ.

V gene TRBV11-2 combines with J gene TRBJ1-1, with D possibly being TRBD1 (5 bases). The CDR3 spans 12 residues. V lost 2 bases, J lost 7 bases, and 8 bases lay in between. Germline loops: CDR1 SGHAT, CDR2 FQNNGV. The CDR3 is CASSLTDSEAFF. The CDR3 DNA follows: TGTGCCAGCAGCTTAACTGACAGTGAAGCTTTCTTT.

V gene TRBV5-5 combines with J gene TRBJ1-2; a possible D gene is TRBD1 (6 bases). Germline loops: CDR1 SGHKS, CDR2 YYEKEE (reference sequence). This CDR3 is built from 12 residues. The V end was cut by 4 bases, the J end by 7 bases, with 11 bases between. The CDR3 DNA sequence: TGTGCCAGCAGCCCTGACAGGTTTGGCTACACCTTC. As protein: CASSPDRFGYTF.

The gene calls are TRBV7-3 and TRBJ2-1; 13 bases are a match to TRBD2. Germline V CDR1 and CDR2: SGHTA, FQGTGA. With 6 bases clipped from V and 7 bases from J, the junction kept 3 bases outside the gene matches. The CDR3 loop spans 14 amino acids. The chain's CDR3 is CASSPGLAGNEQFF. The CDR3 region has the DNA TGTGCCAGCAGTCCGGGACTAGCGGGGAATGAGCAGTTCTTC.

This clone has more than one count but fewer than ten. The chain combines TRBV5-1 with TRBJ2-4; 10 positions agree with TRBD1. CDR3 length equals 19 residues. The V gene end was trimmed by 0 bases and the J gene end by 6 bases; junction bases not matched to a gene: 15. Germline assignment: CDR1 SGHRS and CDR2 YFSETQ. The CDR3 sequence: CASSLGPRDRGSGRNIQYF. The CDR3 coding sequence is TGCGCCAGCAGCTTGGGGCCCCGGGACAGGGGCTCGGGGAGAAACATTCAGTACTTC.

This chain links TRBV5-8 with TRBJ1-1, with 9 nucleotides matching TRBD1. Germline-derived CDR1 and CDR2 are SGHTS and YDEGEE. The CDR3 is 15 amino acids. With 4 bases clipped from V and 2 bases from J, the junction kept 6 bases outside the gene matches. CDR3 sequence reads: CASSLGQGKNTEAFF. In nucleotides, the CDR3 is TGTGCCAGCAGCCTCGGACAGGGGAAAAACACTGAAGCTTTCTTT.

The V gene is TRBV7-2, the J gene TRBJ2-7, with D perhaps matching TRBD1 (5 bases). V was cut by 4 bases and J by 2 bases, with 9 bases left in between. Germline CDR1 SGHTA, CDR2 FQGNSA. This CDR3 has 13 residues. This chain's CDR3 is CASSSVGAYEQYF. The CDR3 nucleotides are TGTGCCAGCAGCTCGGTAGGGGCCTACGAGCAGTACTTC.

V and J are TRBV2 and TRBJ1-5; no reliable D call. The CDR3 consists of 14 residues. V lost 3 bases to trimming and J lost 4 bases, with 10 bases between them. CDR1 and CDR2 (germline): SNHLY, FYNNEI. The CDR3 reads CASSERVWNQPQHF. For the CDR3, the DNA is TGTGCCAGCAGTGAGAGGGTTTGGAATCAGCCCCAGCATTTT.

The chain is built from TRBV5-4 and TRBJ2-3; TRBD2 is a possible D gene (5 bases). The CDR3 extends over 12 amino acids. The V and J ends lost 5 bases and 5 bases respectively, with 9 bases between them. The V gene's germline CDR1 is SGHNT and CDR2 YYREEE (reference sequence). CDR3 coding DNA: TGTGCCAGCAGAGTGGGGAGAGATACGCAGTATTTT. The encoded protein is CASRVGRDTQYF.

The CDR3 protein is CASSSFSGRTDTQYF. The CDR3 DNA reads as TGTGCCAGCAGCTCTTTTAGCGGGCGAACAGATACGCAGTATTTT. J is TRBJ2-3 and V is TRBV28; 7 bases line up with TRBD2. V gave up 6 bases and J gave up 3 bases; unmatched junction bases: 9. This CDR3 is built from 15 residues. Germline CDR1 is MDHEN and CDR2 is SYDVKM.

In its sample, this clone was seen once. CDR3 DNA sequence: TGTGCCACCCACGGGACAGGCCGATCCTACGAGCAGTACTTC. It specifies CATHGTGRSYEQYF. V gene TRBV19 combines with J gene TRBJ2-7; TRBD1 matches 8 bases. The CDR3 sequence is 14 residues long. Germline values: CDR1 LNHDA, CDR2 SQIVND (reference sequence). Trimming cost V 10 bases and J 1 base; bases outside gene matches: 9.

This chain uses TRBV7-2 with TRBJ2-4; D not certain. This CDR3 spans 13 amino acids. Germline V gene sequence: CDR1 SGHTA, CDR2 FQGNSA. The ends were cut back, 5 bases at V and 15 bases at J, with 20 bases in the middle. As DNA, the CDR3 is TGTGCCAGCAGCCCCCACCAGGCCGATGTGAGGTACTTC. Translated, it gives CASSPHQADVRYF.

The chain couples TRBV6-5 to TRBJ1-1; unclear D gene. Between the trimmed V and J ends, which lost 10 bases and 5 bases, there was a span of 20 bases. The CDR3 runs 14 residues. Germline assignment: CDR1 MNHEY and CDR2 SVGAGI. The CDR3 loop reads CAIRRHLAGTEAFF. CDR3 in DNA: TGTGCCATCAGGCGGCACTTGGCGGGGACTGAAGCTTTCTTT.

The gene calls are TRBV11-2 and TRBJ1-1; possible D gene TRBD1, 6 bases. The germline V gene has CDR1 SGHAT and CDR2 FQNNGV. The CDR3 length is 14 residues. Deletions cut 0 bases from V and 8 bases from J, with 13 bases between. The CDR3, as DNA: TGTGCCAGCAGCTTAGATCCGGGACACCCAGAAGCTTTCTTT. Protein product: CASSLDPGHPEAFF.

The chain links TRBV6-5 to TRBJ1-5; 7 bases fit TRBD1. CDR1 MNHEY and CDR2 SVGAGI come from the germline V gene. The CDR3 covers 15 residues. V shed 5 bases and J 5 bases; nucleotides not matched to a gene: 9. CDR3 in amino acids: CASSPDRAGDQPQHF. The CDR3 DNA reads TGTGCCAGCAGTCCCGACAGGGCTGGGGATCAGCCCCAGCATTTT.

This rearrangement joins TRBV7-2 to TRBJ2-1; 10 positions agree with TRBD2. With 7 bases clipped from V and 0 bases from J, the junction kept 9 bases outside the gene matches. The CDR3 runs to 17 residues. Germline V CDR1 and CDR2: SGHTA, FQGNSA. In nucleotides, the CDR3 is TGTGCCAGCAATCAAGCGGGGGGGTCTAGCTCCTACAATGAGCAGTTCTTC. It encodes CASNQAGGSSSYNEQFF.

This chain joins TRBV6-6 and TRBJ1-2; 11 bases are a match to TRBD1. Germline assignment: CDR1 MNHNY and CDR2 SVGAGI (reference sequence). V lost 2 bases to trimming and J lost 7 bases; unmatched junction nucleotides: 6. This CDR3 has 15 amino acids. DNA for the CDR3: TGTGCCAGCAGTTACGGGACAGGGGGGGTGGTTGGCTACACCTTC. Translated, it gives CASSYGTGGVVGYTF.

The V and J genes are TRBV2 and TRBJ2-7; tentative D call: TRBD2 (7 bases). V was clipped by 5 bases and J by 4 bases, with 18 bases between them. The CDR3 totals 15 residues. CDR1 and CDR2 from the germline V gene are SNHLY and FYNNEI. The CDR3 loop reads CASSNQRGGAYEQYF. In DNA, the CDR3 is TGTGCCAGCAGTAACCAGCGTGGGGGGGCTTACGAGCAGTACTTC.

This clone turned up a few times. The gene calls are TRBV2 and TRBJ2-3; a weak D match, TRBD1 (6 bases). The germline V gene encodes CDR1 SNHLY and CDR2 FYNNEI. CDR3 length: 18 amino acids. V shed 0 bases and J shed 0 bases, with 16 bases lying between them. The CDR3 DNA is TGTGCCAGCAGTGAAGCGATCTGGGACACCGTTAGCACAGATACGCAGTATTTT. Its protein is CASSEAIWDTVSTDTQYF.

The chain recombines TRBV19 with TRBJ1-2; TRBD1 agrees at 9 bases. Germline trimming cut 7 bases from V and 4 bases from J; bases unmatched to any gene: 7. Germline V gives CDR1 LNHDA, CDR2 SQIVND (reference sequence). This CDR3 contains 14 residues. The CDR3 nucleotides read TGTGCCAGTACCACAGGGGGCGGCCGCTATGGCTACACCTTC. Protein sequence: CASTTGGGRYGYTF.

This chain connects TRBV19 to TRBJ1-2, with D uncertain. Trimming cost V 3 bases and J 7 bases, with 12 bases left between them. The CDR3 covers 13 residues. The V gene's germline CDR1 is LNHDA and CDR2 SQIVND (reference sequence). The CDR3 region is CASSIHLLSGYTF. The CDR3 DNA follows: TGTGCCAGTAGTATTCACCTTCTATCTGGCTACACCTTC.

The gene calls are TRBV5-1 and TRBJ2-3; D is possibly TRBD2 (5 bases). Trimming shortened V by 0 bases and J by 4 bases, and 15 bases separated the two germline ends. The germline V gene encodes CDR1 SGHRS and CDR2 YFSETQ. CDR3 size: 16 residues. CDR3 DNA: TGCGCCAGCAGCTTGGTCCGGGGTCCGTCTGCAGATACGCAGTATTTT. Translated: CASSLVRGPSADTQYF.

The V gene is TRBV27, the J gene TRBJ1-1; 10 bases are a match to TRBD1. The trim removed 4 bases at V and 0 bases at J, leaving 8 bases unmatched. Germline CDR1 MNHEY, CDR2 SMNVEV (reference sequence). The CDR3 extends over 17 amino acids. The CDR3, as DNA: TGTGCCAGCAGTTCTGACGGGACAGGGGTCATGAACACTGAAGCTTTCTTT. Protein: CASSSDGTGVMNTEAFF.